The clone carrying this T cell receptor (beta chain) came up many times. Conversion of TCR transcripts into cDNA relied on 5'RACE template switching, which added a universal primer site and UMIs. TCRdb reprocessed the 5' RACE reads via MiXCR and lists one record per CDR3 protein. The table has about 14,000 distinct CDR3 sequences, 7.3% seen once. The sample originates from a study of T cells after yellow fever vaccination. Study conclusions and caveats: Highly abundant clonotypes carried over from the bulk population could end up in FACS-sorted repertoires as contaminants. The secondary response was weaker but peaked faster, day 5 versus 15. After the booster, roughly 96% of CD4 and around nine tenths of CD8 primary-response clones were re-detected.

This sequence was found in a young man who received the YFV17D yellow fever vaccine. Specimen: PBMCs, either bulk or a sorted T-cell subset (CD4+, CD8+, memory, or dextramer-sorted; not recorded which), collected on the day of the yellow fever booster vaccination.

The CDR3 DNA sequence: TGTGCCTGGAGTGTAAGCAAGCTCCTAATCTCGAACACTGAAGCTTTCTTT. Translating gives CAWSVSKLLISNTEAFF. The chain has TRBV30 and TRBJ1-1; no definite D call. V gave up 0 bases and J gave up 1 base, with 18 bases separating them. This CDR3 is 17 amino acids long. Per germline, CDR1 GTSNPN and CDR2 SVGIG (reference sequence).